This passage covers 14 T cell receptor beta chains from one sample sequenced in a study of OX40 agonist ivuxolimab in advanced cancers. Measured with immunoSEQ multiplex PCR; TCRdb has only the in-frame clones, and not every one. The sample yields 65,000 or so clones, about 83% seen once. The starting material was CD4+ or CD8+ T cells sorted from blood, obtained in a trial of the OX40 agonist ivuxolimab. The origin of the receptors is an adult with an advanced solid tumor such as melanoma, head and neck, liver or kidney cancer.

CDR3 residues: CSVEFQTYYGYTF. In DNA form, the CDR3 reads TGCAGCGTTGAATTCCAGACTTACTATGGCTACACCTTC. The chain combines TRBV29-1 with TRBJ1-2; D ambiguous. Germline loops: CDR1 SQVTM, CDR2 ANQGSEA. CDR3 size: 13 residues. V lost 2 bases and J 3 bases, leaving 10 bases between the germline ends.

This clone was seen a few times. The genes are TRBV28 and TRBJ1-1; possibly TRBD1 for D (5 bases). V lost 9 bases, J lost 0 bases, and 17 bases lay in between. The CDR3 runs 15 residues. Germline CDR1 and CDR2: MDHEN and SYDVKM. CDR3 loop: CASTPGGTLNTEAFF. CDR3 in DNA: TGTGCCAGTACCCCTGGAGGGACCCTGAACACTGAAGCTTTCTTT.

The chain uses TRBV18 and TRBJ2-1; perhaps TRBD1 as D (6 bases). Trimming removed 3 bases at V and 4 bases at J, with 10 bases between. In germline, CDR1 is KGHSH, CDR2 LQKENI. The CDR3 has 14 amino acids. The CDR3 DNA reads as TGTGCCAGCTCACCGTGGGGGCGATACAATGAGCAGTTCTTC. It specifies CASSPWGRYNEQFF.

CDR3 residues: CASSEMGQSYEQYF. CDR3 nucleotide sequence: TGCGCCAGCAGTGAGATGGGACAGTCCTACGAGCAGTACTTC. The chain carries TRBV10-2 and TRBJ2-7; 7 positions match TRBD1. J was trimmed by 1 base and V by 2 bases; bases with no gene match: 2. CDR3 length: 14 amino acids. Germline loops: CDR1 WSHSY, CDR2 SAAADI.

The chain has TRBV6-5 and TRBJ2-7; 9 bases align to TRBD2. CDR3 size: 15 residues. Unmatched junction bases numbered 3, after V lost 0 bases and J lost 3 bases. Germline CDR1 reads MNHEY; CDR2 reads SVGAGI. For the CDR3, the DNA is TGTGCCAGCAGTTACTCGACTAGCGGACACTACGAGCAGTACTTC. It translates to CASSYSTSGHYEQYF.

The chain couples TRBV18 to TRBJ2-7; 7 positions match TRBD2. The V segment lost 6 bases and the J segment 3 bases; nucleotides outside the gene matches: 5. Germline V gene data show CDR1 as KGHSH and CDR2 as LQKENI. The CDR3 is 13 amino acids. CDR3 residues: CASSRGGNYEQYF. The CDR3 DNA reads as TGTGCCAGCTCCCGGGGAGGGAACTACGAGCAGTACTTC.

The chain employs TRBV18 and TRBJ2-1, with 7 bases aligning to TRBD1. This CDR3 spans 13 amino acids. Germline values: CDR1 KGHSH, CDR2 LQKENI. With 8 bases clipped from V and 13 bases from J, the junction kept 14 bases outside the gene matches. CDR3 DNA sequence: TGTGCCAGCCGGCGGGCGGACAGGCCTACCCAGTTCTTC. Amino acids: CASRRADRPTQFF. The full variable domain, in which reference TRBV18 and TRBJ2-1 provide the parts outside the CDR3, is NAGVMQNPRHLVRRRGQEARLRCSPMKGHSHVYWYRQLPEEGLKFMVYLQKENIIDESGMPKERFSAEFPKEGPSILRIQQVVRGDSAAYFCASRRADRPTQFFGPGTRLTVL.

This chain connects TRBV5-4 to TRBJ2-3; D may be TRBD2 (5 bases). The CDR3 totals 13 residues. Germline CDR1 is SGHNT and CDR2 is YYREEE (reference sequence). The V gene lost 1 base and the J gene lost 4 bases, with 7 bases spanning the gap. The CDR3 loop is CASSLLEADTQYF. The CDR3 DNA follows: TGTGCCAGCAGCTTGTTGGAGGCAGATACGCAGTATTTT.

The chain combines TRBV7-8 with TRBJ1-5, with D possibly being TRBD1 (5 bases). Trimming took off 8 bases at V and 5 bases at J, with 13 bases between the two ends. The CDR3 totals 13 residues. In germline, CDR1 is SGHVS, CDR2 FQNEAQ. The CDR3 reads CASARRGDQPQHF. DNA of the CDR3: TGTGCCAGCGCTCGAAGGGGAGATCAGCCCCAGCATTTT.

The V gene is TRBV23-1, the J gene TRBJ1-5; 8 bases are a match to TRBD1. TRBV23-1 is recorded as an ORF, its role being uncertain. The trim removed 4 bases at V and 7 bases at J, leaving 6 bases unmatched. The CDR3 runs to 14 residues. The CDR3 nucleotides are TGCGCCAGCAGTCTACGGACAGGGTGCCAGCCCCAGCATTTT. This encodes CASSLRTGCQPQHF.

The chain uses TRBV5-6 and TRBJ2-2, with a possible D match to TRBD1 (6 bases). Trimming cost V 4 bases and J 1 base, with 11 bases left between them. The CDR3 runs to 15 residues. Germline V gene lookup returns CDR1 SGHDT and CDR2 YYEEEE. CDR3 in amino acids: CASSPPGQNTGELFF. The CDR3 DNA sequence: TGTGCCAGCAGCCCTCCGGGACAGAACACCGGGGAGCTGTTTTTT.

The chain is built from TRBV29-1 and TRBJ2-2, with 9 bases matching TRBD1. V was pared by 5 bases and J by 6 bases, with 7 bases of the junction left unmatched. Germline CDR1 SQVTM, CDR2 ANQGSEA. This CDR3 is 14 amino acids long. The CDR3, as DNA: TGCAGCGTTAATTGGGACAGGGTCGCCGGGGAGCTGTTTTTT. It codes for CSVNWDRVAGELFF.

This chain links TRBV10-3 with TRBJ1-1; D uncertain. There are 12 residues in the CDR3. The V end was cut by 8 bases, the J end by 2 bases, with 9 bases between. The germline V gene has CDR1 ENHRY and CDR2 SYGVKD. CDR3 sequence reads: CAIQAVNTEAFF. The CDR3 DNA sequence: TGTGCCATCCAAGCCGTCAACACTGAAGCTTTCTTT.

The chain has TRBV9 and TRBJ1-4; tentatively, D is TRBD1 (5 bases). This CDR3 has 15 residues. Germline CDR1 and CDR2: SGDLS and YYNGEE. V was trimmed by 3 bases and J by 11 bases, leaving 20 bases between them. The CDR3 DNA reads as TGTGCCAGCAGCGGGGACGTCGGGCCGCCGGTGAAACTGTTTTTT. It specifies CASSGDVGPPVKLFF.